This TCR beta chain was sequenced in a study of T cells in Graves' hyperthyroidism and ophthalmopathy. TCR beta CDR3 regions were amplified from RNA. The HTBI primer set served for first-round RT-PCR of the TCR CDR3. TCRdb re-called the multiplex PCR reads with MiXCR, one entry per CDR3 protein. Of approximately 640,000 distinct CDR3 sequences in the sample, 15% to 20% are singletons; the top ten hold roughly 16%. This clonotype was observed at least ten times. Its antigen is undetermined. The study's findings and limits: Stable hyperthyroidism was separated from ophthalmopathy by a model based on 13 V-J features.

This CDR3 contains 12 residues. Germline CDR1 is SNHLY and CDR2 is FYNNEI. V shed 4 bases and J shed 1 base, with 5 bases lying between them. The receptor was derived from a man aged 45-65 years with Graves' hyperthyroidism. The chain combines TRBV2 with TRBJ2-7; D remains unclear. The source material was blood. CDR3 in DNA: TGTGCCAGCAGTGCGAATTCCTACGAGCAGTACTTC. Protein: CASSANSYEQYF.